The clone carrying this T cell receptor (beta chain) appeared many times. For TCR beta, libraries came from iRepertoire HTBI primers and Arm-PCR of CDR3 regions. One entry per CDR3 protein, called by TCRdb with MiXCR from the multiplex PCR reads. Of some 440,000 distinct CDR3 sequences in the sample, 20% were seen once. V dropped 5 bases and J dropped 7 bases, with 24 bases sitting between them. The germline gives CDR1 SGHTA, CDR2 FQGNSA. The CDR3 has 16 residues. This sample's time point: persistent/refractory GD, antithyroid drugs over 5 years with positive TRAb. RNA isolated from PBMCs was used to make the TCR library. The data belong to a study of regulatory T cells in long-lasting Graves disease.

The V gene is TRBV7-2, the J gene TRBJ2-7, with D possibly matching TRBD2 (6 bases). Sequencing used peripheral blood mononuclear cells (PBMCs), obtained when the disease was refractory, from a patient treated with antithyroid drugs. The receptor's source is a female donor with Graves disease. CDR3 in amino acids: CASSQQRSGDVGEQYF. CDR3 coding DNA: TGTGCCAGCAGCCAACAACGTAGCGGTGACGTGGGGGAGCAGTACTTC.